These 20 T cell receptor beta chains came from one sample sequenced in a study of shared clonotypes between healthy human individuals. CD45RO-negative CD8 cells positively selected for CCR7 made up the naive population, which excluded terminally differentiated effector memory CD45RA+ cells. TCRdb's table, derived via immunoSEQ multiplex PCR, lists solely in-frame clones and lacks some. Among about 2.1 million clones listed, 85% to 95% were seen once. Sequenced sample: naive CD8+ T cells from PBMCs. The receptors shown here come from a young man in good health. Some clones in this sample may be carry-over from other donors' samples.

The chain joins TRBV9 to TRBJ2-5; D may correspond to TRBD1 or TRBD2 (6 bases each). V was pared by 0 bases and J by 4 bases, with 13 bases between. Per the germline V gene, CDR1 is SGDLS and CDR2 is YYNGEE. CDR3 length equals 15 residues. CDR3 loop: CASSVGRGLGETQYF. DNA for the CDR3: TGTGCCAGCAGCGTAGGTCGGGGGCTCGGAGAGACCCAGTACTTC. Full variable domain (rest looked up from reference TRBV9 and TRBJ2-5): DSGVTQTPKHLITATGQRVTLRCSPRSGDLSVYWYQQSLDQGLQFLIQYYNGEERAKGNILERFSAQQFPDLHSELNLSSLELGDSALYFCASSVGRGLGETQYFGPGTRLLVL.

The chain employs TRBV7-3 and TRBJ2-5, with TRBD2 matching 13 bases. With V trimmed by 3 bases and J by 2 bases, 3 bases remained unmatched. The V gene's germline CDR1 is SGHTA and CDR2 FQGTGA. The CDR3 length is 16 residues. The CDR3 loop reads CASSFGTSGVQETQYF. CDR3 in DNA: TGTGCCAGCAGCTTTGGGACTAGCGGGGTTCAAGAGACCCAGTACTTC.

This chain links TRBV29-1 with TRBJ2-2; D gene unclear. V lost 7 bases, J lost 3 bases, and 12 bases lay in between. There are 13 residues in the CDR3. Germline CDR1 and CDR2: SQVTM and ANQGSEA. The CDR3 protein is CSAMTDDTGELFF. The CDR3 DNA sequence: TGCAGCGCGATGACGGATGACACCGGGGAGCTGTTTTTT.

The rearrangement uses TRBV7-2 and TRBJ1-4; tentatively, D is TRBD1 (5 bases). V was clipped by 5 bases and J by 2 bases, with 12 bases between them. The CDR3 totals 15 residues. Germline CDR1 SGHTA, CDR2 FQGNSA. The CDR3 region is CASSLREGTNEKLFF. CDR3 DNA sequence: TGTGCCAGCAGCCTCAGGGAGGGGACTAATGAAAAACTGTTTTTT.

V usage is TRBV14 and J usage is TRBJ1-4; D is ambiguous. Trimming pared 6 bases from V and 8 bases from J, leaving 7 bases between. Germline CDR1 is SGHDN and CDR2 is FVKESK. The CDR3 extends over 11 amino acids. The CDR3 region is CASRVREKLFF. The CDR3 DNA reads TGTGCCAGCAGGGTAAGAGAAAAACTGTTTTTT. Drawing the rest from reference TRBV14 and TRBJ1-4, the complete variable domain is EAGVTQFPSHSVIEKGQTVTLRCDPISGHDNLYWYRRVMGKEIKFLLHFVKESKQDESGMPNNRFLAERTGGTYSTLKVQPAELEDSGVYFCASRVREKLFFGSGTQLSVL.

This chain uses TRBV2 with TRBJ1-2, with a tentative D call TRBD1 (6 bases). Germline V gives CDR1 SNHLY, CDR2 FYNNEI. The V and J ends lost 6 bases and 0 bases respectively, with 8 bases between them. The CDR3 covers 13 residues. This CDR3 reads CASRDSTNYGYTF. DNA of the CDR3: TGTGCCAGCAGGGACAGTACTAACTATGGCTACACCTTC. Complete variable domain (other parts from reference TRBV2 and TRBJ1-2): EPEVTQTPSHQVTQMGQEVILRCVPISNHLYFYWYRQILGQKVEFLVSFYNNEISEKSEIFDDQFSVERPDGSNFTLKIRSTKLEDSAMYFCASRDSTNYGYTFGSGTRLTVV.

The chain joins TRBV5-6 to TRBJ2-2, with 8 bases lining up with TRBD1. The CDR3 is made up of 16 amino acids. V lost 0 bases and J lost 8; bases outside the gene matches: 9. The germline V gene encodes CDR1 SGHDT and CDR2 YYEEEE. The CDR3 nucleotides are TGTGCCAGCAGCTTGGTCAGGGGGCAGTGGAGAGGGGAGCTGTTTTTT. Protein: CASSLVRGQWRGELFF. The full variable domain, with the rest looked up from reference TRBV5-6 and TRBJ2-2, is DAGVTQSPTHLIKTRGQQVTLRCSPKSGHDTVSWYQQALGQGPQFIFQYYEEEERQRGNFPDRFSGHQFPNYSSELNVNALLLGDSALYLCASSLVRGQWRGELFFGEGSRLTVL.

V and J are TRBV19 and TRBJ2-7; 9 bases line up with TRBD2. Germline trimming cut 6 bases from V and 6 bases from J; bases unmatched to any gene: 12. The CDR3 covers 15 residues. Germline V gene sequence: CDR1 LNHDA, CDR2 SQIVND (reference sequence). The CDR3 bases are TGTGCCAGTAGGATAAACCTAGCGGGACCCAGCGAGCAGTACTTC. This gives the protein CASRINLAGPSEQYF.

The genes are TRBV25-1 and TRBJ1-2; the D is unclear. CDR3 size: 11 residues. CDR1 and CDR2 (germline): MGHDK, SYGVNS. Trimming left V 8 bases short and J 6 bases short, with 10 bases between. CDR3 sequence reads: CASWFQNGYTF. In nucleotides, the CDR3 is TGTGCCAGCTGGTTCCAGAATGGCTACACCTTC.

V usage is TRBV27 and J usage is TRBJ2-5; TRBD2 agrees at 7 bases. There are 16 residues in the CDR3. CDR1 MNHEY and CDR2 SMNVEV come from the germline V gene (reference sequence). V lost 3 bases and J lost 6; bases outside the gene matches: 13. The CDR3 region has the DNA TGTGCCAGCAGTTTCACCTTTGGCGGGAGCATGAAGACCCAGTACTTC. Its translation is CASSFTFGGSMKTQYF.

The chain combines TRBV4-1 with TRBJ1-5; 12 positions agree with TRBD1. The V gene end was trimmed by 4 bases and the J gene end by 4 bases; junction bases not matched to a gene: 2. The CDR3 contains 15 residues. Germline V lookup: CDR1 MGHRA, CDR2 YSYEKL. Here the CDR3 reads CASSRGQGANQPQHF. The CDR3 DNA follows: TGCGCCAGCAGCCGGGGACAGGGGGCAAATCAGCCCCAGCATTTT.

The genes are TRBV9 and TRBJ1-2; a possible D gene is TRBD1 (6 bases). This CDR3 has 14 residues. Trimming cost V 0 bases and J 6 bases, with 12 bases left between them. The V gene's germline CDR1 is SGDLS and CDR2 YYNGEE. The DNA for the CDR3 is TGTGCCAGCAGCGTAGTGGGGGGCGCGGATGGCTACACCTTC. Residues: CASSVVGGADGYTF.

This sequence joins TRBV11-2 and TRBJ2-5, with TRBD2 matching over 9 bases. The germline V gene has CDR1 SGHAT and CDR2 FQNNGV. This CDR3 spans 14 amino acids. V lost 2 bases, J lost 7 bases, and 5 bases stayed unmatched. CDR3 bases: TGTGCCAGCAGCTTAACTCAGCGGGAGGTGACCCAGTACTTC. It encodes CASSLTQREVTQYF.

This clone appeared once. The V call is TRBV10-1, the J call TRBJ2-7, with D possibly called TRBD1 or TRBD2 (6 bases each). Germline lookup yields CDR1 WNHNN and CDR2 SYGVQD (reference sequence). The CDR3 runs to 15 residues. V lost 8 bases, J lost 4 bases, and 21 bases lay in between. Written as DNA, the CDR3 is TGCGCCAGCGGCCACCTACGGGGGCAGGGGTACGAGCAGTACTTC. Translated, it gives CASGHLRGQGYEQYF.

The rearrangement joins TRBV7-9 to TRBJ1-1; unclear D gene. With 4 bases removed from V and 1 base from J, the gap between germline ends came to 10 bases. Germline assignment: CDR1 SEHNR and CDR2 FQNEAQ (reference sequence). CDR3 size: 14 residues. CDR3 protein: CASSSRGSNTEAFF. CDR3 coding DNA: TGTGCCAGCAGCTCAAGAGGGTCGAACACTGAAGCTTTCTTT.

J is TRBJ1-2 and V is TRBV15; D gene uncertain. Germline CDR1 LNHNV, CDR2 YYDKDF (reference sequence). Trimming removed 1 base at V and 3 bases at J, with 15 bases between. The CDR3 totals 16 residues. CDR3 sequence (DNA): TGTGCCACCAGCAGAGGCCAGAACGAAGCGGACTATGGCTACACCTTC. Translated, it gives CATSRGQNEADYGYTF.

J is TRBJ2-5 and V is TRBV7-8; 8 bases line up with TRBD1. V shed 4 bases, J shed 2 bases, and the junction held 6 bases outside the gene matches. The germline CDR1 and CDR2 sequences are SGHVS and FQNEAQ. The CDR3 extends over 15 amino acids. CDR3 sequence: CASSSLDRGQETQYF. The CDR3 DNA reads TGTGCCAGCAGCTCCCTAGACAGGGGACAAGAGACCCAGTACTTC.

The V call is TRBV5-1, the J call TRBJ2-1; no reliable D call. V gave up 5 bases and J gave up 5 bases, with 8 bases separating them. The CDR3 totals 12 residues. Looked up from germline, CDR1 is SGHRS and CDR2 is YFSETQ. The CDR3 DNA reads TGCGCCAGCAGATTAGGGAACAATGAGCAGTTCTTC. It yields the protein CASRLGNNEQFF. Full variable domain (remainder filled in from reference TRBV5-1 and TRBJ2-1): KAGVTQTPRYLIKTRGQQVTLSCSPISGHRSVSWYQQTPGQGLQFLFEYFSETQRNKGNFPGRFSGRQFSNSRSEMNVSTLELGDSALYLCASRLGNNEQFFGPGTRLTVL.

The V call is TRBV27, the J call TRBJ2-5, with TRBD1 as a possible D gene (6 bases). The CDR3 length is 16 residues. Between the trimmed V and J ends, which lost 6 bases and 1 base, there was a span of 18 bases. Germline V gives CDR1 MNHEY, CDR2 SMNVEV (reference sequence). The CDR3: CASSPSLGDTQETQYF. The CDR3 DNA is TGTGCCAGCAGCCCTAGTCTCGGGGACACCCAAGAGACCCAGTACTTC.

V and J are TRBV7-2 and TRBJ2-7, with 14 bases that match TRBD2. Germline values: CDR1 SGHTA, CDR2 FQGNSA. Trimming cost V 5 bases and J 4 bases; bases outside gene matches: 4. The CDR3 consists of 15 residues. The CDR3 protein is CASSRLAGGPYEQYF. CDR3 sequence (DNA): TGTGCCAGCAGCCGACTAGCGGGAGGGCCTTACGAGCAGTACTTC. Full variable domain (missing parts from reference TRBV7-2 and TRBJ2-7): GAGVSQSPSNKVTEKGKDVELRCDPISGHTALYWYRQSLGQGLEFLIYFQGNSAPDKSGLPSDRFSAERTGGSVSTLTIQRTQQEDSAVYLCASSRLAGGPYEQYFGPGTRLTVT.